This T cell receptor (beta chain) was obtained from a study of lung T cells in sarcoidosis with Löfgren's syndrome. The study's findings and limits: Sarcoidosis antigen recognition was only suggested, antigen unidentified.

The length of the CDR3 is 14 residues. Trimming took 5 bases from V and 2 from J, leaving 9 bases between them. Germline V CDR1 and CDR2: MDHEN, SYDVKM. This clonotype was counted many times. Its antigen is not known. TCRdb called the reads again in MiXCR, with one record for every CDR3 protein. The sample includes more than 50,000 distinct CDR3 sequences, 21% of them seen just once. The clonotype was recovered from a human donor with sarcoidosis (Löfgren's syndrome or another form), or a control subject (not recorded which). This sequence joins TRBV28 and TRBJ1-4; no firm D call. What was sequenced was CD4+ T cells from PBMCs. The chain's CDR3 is CASSVTDTNEKLFF. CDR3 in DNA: TGTGCCAGCAGTGTAACAGATACTAATGAAAAACTGTTTTTT.